This TCR beta chain was captured by sequencing in a study of T cell repertoires in cytomegalovirus infection. Across the study: An indication of both CMV infection and matching HLA type came from public TCR beta signatures.

In the case of this clonotype: The target antigen is unknown.

TCRdb recomputed calls from the reads with MiXCR, one row per CDR3 protein. The data show more than 150,000 distinct CDR3 sequences, 15% to 20% seen once. Whole-study results and caveats: Of the TCR beta families, the public ones yielded a cumulative frequency that identified carriers of CMV plus the relevant HLA. Dominating the ex vivo response were HLA-C-restricted CMV-specific TCR beta clonotypes.

The receptor was isolated from a human donor in good health (CMV status not recorded). Some clones in this sample may be carry-over from other donors' samples. What was sequenced was CD8+ T cells from PBMCs.

CDR3 in amino acids: CASRRTGGIDTQYF. The CDR3 nucleotides read TGTGCCAGCAGACGGACAGGGGGCATAGATACGCAGTATTTT. The chain joins TRBV25-1 to TRBJ2-3, with 11 bases matching TRBD1. The ends lost 6 bases at V and 5 bases at J; junction bases unmatched: 4. The CDR3 loop spans 14 amino acids. CDR1 is MGHDK, CDR2 SYGVNS, per germline.